The clone carrying this T cell receptor beta chain appeared a few times. Its antigen is as yet unknown. In the study's own analysis: ImmunoSEQ output lacked quality scores and full-length reads, limiting matched filtering. Only in-frame clones appear in the TCRdb table, and some are missing; sequencing was by immunoSEQ multiplex PCR. V, J and clone size were drawn from that table, and D and trimming were deduced from the DNA. The repertoire holds more than 850,000 clones, with about 84% as singletons. The source of the sample is a study of shared clonotypes between healthy human individuals. The study's findings and limits: Clonotypes shared by all four sorted-subset donors had higher generation probabilities than non-shared clonotypes.

The CDR3 length is 16 residues. V was trimmed by 3 bases and J by 8 bases, leaving 20 bases between them. Germline V CDR1 and CDR2: KGHSH, LQKENI. The receptor's source is a man younger than 30 in good health. Some clones in this sample may be carry-over from other donors' samples. The sample consisted of memory CD4+ T cells from PBMCs. Indicated subset: CD45RA-negative fraction. V is TRBV18 and J is TRBJ2-4; D gene ambiguous. CDR3 protein: CASSPSKADLGDIQYF. The DNA of the CDR3 is TGTGCCAGCTCACCCAGTAAGGCAGACCTGGGCGACATTCAGTACTTC.